This T cell receptor beta chain is drawn from a study of cytomegalovirus exposure and HLA in healthy donors. Findings and caveats of the study: Sequencing depth roughly uniform across donors was assumed in presence/absence analyses.

Of note for this clone: The antigen is undetermined.

Researchers ran the PCR with 60 Vbeta and 13 Jbeta primers. Libraries were prepared by immunoSEQ multiplex PCR; TCRdb keeps only in-frame clonotypes and omits some of them. This sample has 100,000 to 150,000 clones, with about 79% found just once. The clonotype originates from a man aged 45-65 years in good health and CMV-seronegative. Sequencing was performed on PBMCs.

The CDR3 DNA reads as TGTGCCAGCAGCCAGCTACAGGGTGGAACTGAAGCTTTCTTT. It yields the protein CASSQLQGGTEAFF. V gene TRBV7-2 combines with J gene TRBJ1-1; tentative D call: TRBD1 (6 bases). The V end lost 5 bases, the J end lost 5 bases, and 15 bases lay between the germline ends. Germline V gene sequence: CDR1 SGHTA, CDR2 FQGNSA. The CDR3 length is 14 residues. Full variable domain (missing parts from reference TRBV7-2 and TRBJ1-1): GAGVSQSPSNKVTEKGKDVELRCDPISGHTALYWYRQSLGQGLEFLIYFQGNSAPDKSGLPSDRFSAERTGGSVSTLTIQRTQQEDSAVYLCASSQLQGGTEAFFGQGTRLTVV.